This is a list of T cell receptor beta chains from one sample in a study of T cell changes during pregnancy in multiple sclerosis. Sequenced by immunoSEQ multiplex PCR; TCRdb stores in-frame clones only, minus some. The table lists tens of thousands of clones, around nine tenths of them singletons, with 0.25% to 0.3% in the top ten. The sample consisted of CD4+ T cells from peripheral blood mononuclear cells, taken in the third trimester of pregnancy. All receptors come from a female donor in good health, enrolled as a control in a pregnancy study. Both conserved end residues are part of each CDR3. A D gene is named only where the DNA matches it firmly. The size of a clone is reported for some rows only, either as once, few or many, or as a class for expanded clones.

j_gene: TRBJ1-1; d_gene: TRBD1; abundance: once; v_gene: TRBV9; CDR3nt: TGTGCCAGCAGCCCCCGAGGGACAGGGGTTGGCACTGAAGCTTTCTTT; CDR3aa: CASSPRGTGVGTEAFF
j_gene: TRBJ2-7; d_gene: .; abundance: .; v_gene: TRBV4-3; CDR3nt: TGCGCCAGCAGCCAAGAAAATAACAGGGTCTACGAGCAGTACTTC; CDR3aa: CASSQENNRVYEQYF
j_gene: TRBJ1-1; d_gene: TRBD1; abundance: .; v_gene: TRBV5-1; CDR3nt: TGCGCCAGCAGCGTATTACTTCCCGGGACAGGAGAAGCTTTCTTT; CDR3aa: CASSVLLPGTGEAFF
j_gene: TRBJ2-3; d_gene: TRBD2; abundance: .; v_gene: TRBV2; CDR3nt: TGTGCCAGCAGTGAGCCCACTAGCGAATACCAAACAGATACGCAGTATTTT; CDR3aa: CASSEPTSEYQTDTQYF
j_gene: TRBJ1-5; d_gene: .; abundance: .; v_gene: TRBV27; CDR3nt: TGTGCCAGCAGTTTAACAGGGCGGACCAATCAGCCCCAGCATTTT; CDR3aa: CASSLTGRTNQPQHF
j_gene: TRBJ2-1; d_gene: .; abundance: .; v_gene: TRBV7-2; CDR3nt: TGTGCCAGCAGCTCCGGCGGATACAATGAGCAGTTCTTC; CDR3aa: CASSSGGYNEQFF
j_gene: TRBJ2-7; d_gene: TRBD2; abundance: few; v_gene: TRBV7-3; CDR3nt: TGTGCCAGCAGCTCGGGAGGAGGGGTGCAGTACTTC; CDR3aa: CASSSGGGVQYF
j_gene: TRBJ2-5; d_gene: .; abundance: .; v_gene: TRBV30; CDR3nt: TGTGCCTGGATTCCCTACGACAGACGGTCCGAAGAGACCCAGTACTTC; CDR3aa: CAWIPYDRRSEETQYF
j_gene: TRBJ2-3; d_gene: .; abundance: .; v_gene: TRBV11-2; CDR3nt: TGTGCCAGCAGCTTATCGACAGATACGCAGTATTTT; CDR3aa: CASSLSTDTQYF
j_gene: TRBJ2-1; d_gene: .; abundance: .; v_gene: TRBV12-5; CDR3nt: TGTGCTAGTGTTGAGGGGGGGGACAATGAGCAGTTCTTC; CDR3aa: CASVEGGDNEQFF
j_gene: TRBJ2-1; d_gene: TRBD2; abundance: .; v_gene: TRBV5-4; CDR3nt: TGTGCCAGCAGCTTAAGTAGCGGGAGCTCCTACAATGAGCAGTTCTTC; CDR3aa: CASSLSSGSSYNEQFF
j_gene: TRBJ1-3; d_gene: .; abundance: .; v_gene: TRBV11-3; CDR3nt: TGTGCCAGCAGCGCCGACAGGTCCCTGAGAAACACCATATATTTT; CDR3aa: CASSADRSLRNTIYF
j_gene: TRBJ2-2; d_gene: TRBD1; abundance: .; v_gene: TRBV4-1; CDR3nt: TGCGCCAGCAGCCAAGTGGGATGGGACAGGGGGCTTCCCGGGGAGCTGTTTTTT; CDR3aa: CASSQVGWDRGLPGELFF
j_gene: TRBJ2-3; d_gene: TRBD2; abundance: .; v_gene: TRBV4-3; CDR3nt: TGCGCCAGCAGCCAAGATGTCCTAGCGGGGGGGCCTCTCTACACAGATACGCAGTATTTT; CDR3aa: CASSQDVLAGGPLYTDTQYF
j_gene: TRBJ2-3; d_gene: TRBD2; abundance: .; v_gene: TRBV7-2; CDR3nt: TGTGCCAGCAGCTTAGCTAAGTATCGGACCCGGGGGGTTGATACGCAGTATTTT; CDR3aa: CASSLAKYRTRGVDTQYF
j_gene: TRBJ2-2; d_gene: .; abundance: .; v_gene: TRBV4-2; CDR3nt: TGTGCCAGCAGCCCCTACGCAGGGCCCAATCCCGGGGAGCTGTTTTTT; CDR3aa: CASSPYAGPNPGELFF
j_gene: TRBJ1-5; d_gene: TRBD1; abundance: few; v_gene: TRBV6-5; CDR3nt: TGTGCCAGCAGGTTTAGACAGGGGTGGAATCAGCCCCAGCATTTT; CDR3aa: CASRFRQGWNQPQHF
j_gene: TRBJ2-2; d_gene: TRBD1; abundance: once; v_gene: TRBV19; CDR3nt: TGTGCCAGTAGTACAGAAACGGCGACAGGGGTGAACACCGGGGAGCTGTTTTTT; CDR3aa: CASSTETATGVNTGELFF
j_gene: TRBJ2-1; d_gene: TRBD2; abundance: once; v_gene: TRBV7-3; CDR3nt: TGTGCCAGCAGCTCCGGACTAGCGGGGGTCTCCTACAATGAGCAGTTCTTC; CDR3aa: CASSSGLAGVSYNEQFF
j_gene: TRBJ2-5; d_gene: .; abundance: .; v_gene: TRBV14; CDR3nt: TGTGCCAGCAGCCGCCTGGAGGGGTTCTTCCAAGAGACCCAGTACTTC; CDR3aa: CASSRLEGFFQETQYF
j_gene: TRBJ1-2; d_gene: .; abundance: .; v_gene: TRBV5-3; CDR3nt: TGTGCCAGAAGCTTGGAGGCTAGGGACTCTAACTATGGCTACACCTTC; CDR3aa: CARSLEARDSNYGYTF
j_gene: TRBJ1-1; d_gene: .; abundance: .; v_gene: TRBV19; CDR3nt: TGTGCCAGTAGTATGGGGCAGACGAACACTGAAGCTTTCTTT; CDR3aa: CASSMGQTNTEAFF
j_gene: TRBJ1-4; d_gene: TRBD1; abundance: .; v_gene: TRBV6-1; CDR3nt: TGTGCCAGCATATTGACAGGGGGTGAAAAACTGTTTTTT; CDR3aa: CASILTGGEKLFF
j_gene: TRBJ2-5; d_gene: .; abundance: .; v_gene: TRBV18; CDR3nt: TGTGCCAGCTCACCAGGAGTGCAAGAGACCCAGTACTTC; CDR3aa: CASSPGVQETQYF
j_gene: TRBJ2-3; d_gene: .; abundance: .; v_gene: TRBV9; CDR3nt: TGTGCCAGCAGCCCCACCGGGGCGGCGGGGAGCACAGATACGCAGTATTTT; CDR3aa: CASSPTGAAGSTDTQYF
j_gene: TRBJ2-3; d_gene: .; abundance: .; v_gene: TRBV5-1; CDR3nt: TGCGCCAGCAGGGGGAGGACTAGCACAGATACGCAGTATTTT; CDR3aa: CASRGRTSTDTQYF
j_gene: TRBJ1-1; d_gene: .; abundance: .; v_gene: TRBV18; CDR3nt: TGTGCCAGCTCACTGGACAGGAACACTGAAGCTTTCTTT; CDR3aa: CASSLDRNTEAFF
j_gene: TRBJ2-7; d_gene: .; abundance: .; v_gene: TRBV5-4; CDR3nt: TGTGCCAGCAGCTTGGCTCACAGTGACTACGAGCAGTACTTC; CDR3aa: CASSLAHSDYEQYF
j_gene: TRBJ2-5; d_gene: .; abundance: .; v_gene: TRBV9; CDR3nt: TGTGCCAGCAGCGTAGGTCGGGGTGGTGATCAAGAGACCCAGTACTTC; CDR3aa: CASSVGRGGDQETQYF
j_gene: TRBJ1-2; d_gene: .; abundance: .; v_gene: TRBV5-1; CDR3nt: TGCGCCAGCAGCTTGGGTGGGGCTGCTGCTAACTATGGCTACACCTTC; CDR3aa: CASSLGGAAANYGYTF
j_gene: TRBJ1-3; d_gene: .; abundance: .; v_gene: TRBV6-5; CDR3nt: TGTGCCAGCAGTTCCGACAGATATAACACCATATATTTT; CDR3aa: CASSSDRYNTIYF
j_gene: TRBJ1-5; d_gene: .; abundance: .; v_gene: TRBV5-6; CDR3nt: TGTGCCAGTAAGGCAGGATGGGGCAATCAGCCCCAGCATTTT; CDR3aa: CASKAGWGNQPQHF
j_gene: TRBJ1-2; d_gene: .; abundance: .; v_gene: TRBV4-3; CDR3nt: TGCGCCAGCAGTGGCCAGGGTGGGGCGTATGGCTACACCTTC; CDR3aa: CASSGQGGAYGYTF
j_gene: TRBJ2-3; d_gene: .; abundance: once; v_gene: TRBV29-1; CDR3nt: TGCAGCGTTGGACTAGATACGCAGTATTTT; CDR3aa: CSVGLDTQYF
j_gene: TRBJ1-1; d_gene: TRBD1; abundance: .; v_gene: TRBV5-4; CDR3nt: TGTGCCAGCACCTTTGACAGGGAGAACACTGAAGCTTTCTTT; CDR3aa: CASTFDRENTEAFF
j_gene: TRBJ2-2; d_gene: .; abundance: .; v_gene: TRBV4-1; CDR3nt: TGCGCCAGCAGCCAAGATACGAGTTCGAACACCGGGGAGCTGTTTTTT; CDR3aa: CASSQDTSSNTGELFF
j_gene: TRBJ1-1; d_gene: .; abundance: .; v_gene: TRBV30; CDR3nt: TGTGCCTGGAGTGTTTTAAGAACTACCACTGAAGCTTTCTTT; CDR3aa: CAWSVLRTTTEAFF
j_gene: TRBJ1-6; d_gene: .; abundance: .; v_gene: TRBV5-1; CDR3nt: TGCGCCAGCAGTTACCCCGAGGCGTATTCACCCCTCCACTTT; CDR3aa: CASSYPEAYSPLHF
j_gene: TRBJ2-1; d_gene: .; abundance: .; v_gene: TRBV5-1; CDR3nt: TGCGCCAGCAGCTTGGCTAGCGCTACAAGCTCCTACAATGAGCAGTTCTTC; CDR3aa: CASSLASATSSYNEQFF
j_gene: TRBJ2-1; d_gene: .; abundance: .; v_gene: TRBV27; CDR3nt: TGTGCCAGCCGCCGGGACACCACCTACAATGAGCAGTTCTTC; CDR3aa: CASRRDTTYNEQFF
j_gene: TRBJ2-7; d_gene: .; abundance: .; v_gene: TRBV9; CDR3nt: TGTGCCAGCAGCGTAGGTCTTGAGCGTCTCTCCTACGAGCAGTACTTC; CDR3aa: CASSVGLERLSYEQYF
j_gene: TRBJ1-4; d_gene: TRBD1; abundance: .; v_gene: TRBV30; CDR3nt: TGTGCCTGGAGGGACCAGGGGGAACTGTTTTTT; CDR3aa: CAWRDQGELFF
j_gene: TRBJ2-7; d_gene: TRBD1; abundance: .; v_gene: TRBV6-6; CDR3nt: TGTGCCAGCAGCTACAGACAGGGGCGCGAGGAGCAGTACTTC; CDR3aa: CASSYRQGREEQYF
j_gene: TRBJ1-1; d_gene: .; abundance: .; v_gene: TRBV5-5; CDR3nt: TGTGCCAGCAGCTTGGCGAGAACAGGGAACACTGAAGCTTTCTTT; CDR3aa: CASSLARTGNTEAFF
j_gene: TRBJ2-5; d_gene: .; abundance: .; v_gene: TRBV29-1; CDR3nt: TGCAGCGTTGTGACTTTCCTCCAAGAGACCCAGTACTTC; CDR3aa: CSVVTFLQETQYF
j_gene: TRBJ1-4; d_gene: TRBD1; abundance: .; v_gene: TRBV19; CDR3nt: TGTGCCAGTAGTTGGGCAGGGGGTGAAAAACTGTTTTTT; CDR3aa: CASSWAGGEKLFF
j_gene: TRBJ2-1; d_gene: TRBD1; abundance: .; v_gene: TRBV5-1; CDR3nt: TGCGCCAGCAGCCGAACCGGGACAGGGGGCTCTGAGCAGTTCTTC; CDR3aa: CASSRTGTGGSEQFF
j_gene: TRBJ2-7; d_gene: TRBD1; abundance: .; v_gene: TRBV18; CDR3nt: TGTGCCAGCTCACGGGGACAGGATAACTACGAGCAGTACTTC; CDR3aa: CASSRGQDNYEQYF
j_gene: TRBJ2-7; d_gene: TRBD2; abundance: .; v_gene: TRBV5-4; CDR3nt: TGTGCCAGCAGTCGATCTAGCGGGGGGGAGTACGAGCAGTACTTC; CDR3aa: CASSRSSGGEYEQYF
j_gene: TRBJ1-2; d_gene: .; abundance: .; v_gene: TRBV6-5; CDR3nt: TGTGCCAGCAGTACAGGGATCGGATATGGCTACACCTTC; CDR3aa: CASSTGIGYGYTF
j_gene: TRBJ1-4; d_gene: TRBD1; abundance: .; v_gene: TRBV19; CDR3nt: TGTGCCAGTAGTATCGGGAGTGGACAGGGTAATGAAAAACTGTTTTTT; CDR3aa: CASSIGSGQGNEKLFF
j_gene: TRBJ1-1; d_gene: .; abundance: few; v_gene: TRBV15; CDR3nt: TGTGCCACCAGCAGAGGGGGAGGAATGAACACTGAAGCTTTCTTT; CDR3aa: CATSRGGGMNTEAFF
j_gene: TRBJ1-4; d_gene: TRBD1; abundance: once; v_gene: TRBV7-9; CDR3nt: TGTGCCAGCAGCTTAACCCGGGACAGTGAAAAACTGTTTTTT; CDR3aa: CASSLTRDSEKLFF
j_gene: TRBJ2-3; d_gene: .; abundance: .; v_gene: TRBV21-1; CDR3nt: TGTGCCAGCAGTCTCCCGGGGGTCAGCAATACGCAGTATTTT; CDR3aa: CASSLPGVSNTQYF
j_gene: TRBJ1-2; d_gene: .; abundance: .; v_gene: TRBV5-1; CDR3nt: TGCGCCAGCAGCTTGGATCAGGGTAGTTATGGCTACACCTTC; CDR3aa: CASSLDQGSYGYTF
j_gene: TRBJ2-1; d_gene: TRBD2; abundance: .; v_gene: TRBV4-3; CDR3nt: TGCGCCAGCAGCCAAGTTTCTACTAGCGGGGCCTACAATGAGCAGTTCTTC; CDR3aa: CASSQVSTSGAYNEQFF
j_gene: TRBJ2-1; d_gene: TRBD1; abundance: .; v_gene: TRBV7-2; CDR3nt: TGTGCCAGCAGCTTACAGGGACAGGGTTTCGACAATGAGCAGTTCTTC; CDR3aa: CASSLQGQGFDNEQFF
j_gene: TRBJ2-5; d_gene: .; abundance: .; v_gene: TRBV6-5; CDR3nt: TGTGCCAGCAGGCCGTCAGGGACTGGGGCACCTAGGGCGTACTTC; CDR3aa: CASRPSGTGAPRAYF
j_gene: TRBJ2-7; d_gene: TRBD1; abundance: .; v_gene: TRBV5-6; CDR3nt: TGTGCCAGCAGCCCACAGGGGGTCTCCTACGAGCAGTACTTC; CDR3aa: CASSPQGVSYEQYF